The text below deals with one T cell receptor (beta chain). This specimen belongs to a study of blood T cell repertoires in COVID-19. Background on the study: Whether acute or convalescent, the COVID-19 samples came from the United States, Italy and Spain. T cells, B-cell-depleted T cells, or PBMCs provided the cDNA or gDNA that served as material.

Losses at the gene ends were 6 bases for V and 3 bases for J; bases not matched to a gene: 3. Looked up from germline, CDR1 is SNHLY and CDR2 is FYNNEI. The CDR3 runs to 13 residues. Enrollment of patients from Seattle took place during active infection, with longitudinal follow-up. Original analysis: Scientists estimated how many nucleated cells there were by amplifying reference gene primers. Some clones are missing from TCRdb's copy, which holds only in-frame ones; the method was immunoSEQ multiplex PCR. V and J calls and clone size are copied from that table; D and trimming were computed from the DNA. Altogether about 430,000 clones are present, around nine tenths being singletons, with the ten largest covering roughly 0.87%.

The receptor was isolated from a man aged 18 to 35 with COVID-19, enrolled during active disease. The rearrangement uses TRBV2 and TRBJ2-3; 7 nucleotides match TRBD2. The material sequenced was peripheral blood. The CDR3, as DNA: TGTGCCAGCAGGGGGGGGTTGACAGATACGCAGTATTTT. This sequence encodes CASRGGLTDTQYF. Together with reference TRBV2 and TRBJ2-3, the CDR3 gives the full variable domain: EPEVTQTPSHQVTQMGQEVILRCVPISNHLYFYWYRQILGQKVEFLVSFYNNEISEKSEIFDDQFSVERPDGSNFTLKIRSTKLEDSAMYFCASRGGLTDTQYFGPGTRLTVL.